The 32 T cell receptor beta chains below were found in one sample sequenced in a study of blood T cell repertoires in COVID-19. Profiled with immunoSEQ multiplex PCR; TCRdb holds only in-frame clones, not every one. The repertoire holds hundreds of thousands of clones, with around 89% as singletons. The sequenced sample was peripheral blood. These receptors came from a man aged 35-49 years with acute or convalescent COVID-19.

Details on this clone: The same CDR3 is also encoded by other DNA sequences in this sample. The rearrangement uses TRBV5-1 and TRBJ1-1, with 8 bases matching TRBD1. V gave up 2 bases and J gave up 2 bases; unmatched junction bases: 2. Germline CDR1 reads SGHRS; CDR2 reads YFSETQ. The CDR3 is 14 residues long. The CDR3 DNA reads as TGCGCCAGCAGCTTAGACAGGGGTAACACTGAAGCTTTCTTT. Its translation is CASSLDRGNTEAFF. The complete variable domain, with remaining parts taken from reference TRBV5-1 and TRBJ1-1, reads KAGVTQTPRYLIKTRGQQVTLSCSPISGHRSVSWYQQTPGQGLQFLFEYFSETQRNKGNFPGRFSGRQFSNSRSEMNVSTLELGDSALYLCASSLDRGNTEAFFGQGTRLTVV.

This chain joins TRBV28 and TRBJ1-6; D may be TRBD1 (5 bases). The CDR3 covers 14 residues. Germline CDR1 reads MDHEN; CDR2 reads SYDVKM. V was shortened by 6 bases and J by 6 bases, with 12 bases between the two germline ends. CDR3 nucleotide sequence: TGTGCCAGCAGGCCAACAGGTCTTAATTCACCCCTCCACTTT. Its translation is CASRPTGLNSPLHF.

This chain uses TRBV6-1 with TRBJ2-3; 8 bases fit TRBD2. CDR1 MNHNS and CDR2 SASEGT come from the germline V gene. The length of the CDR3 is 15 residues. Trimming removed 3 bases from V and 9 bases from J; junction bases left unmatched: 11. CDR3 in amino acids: CASSDQRGPQETQYF. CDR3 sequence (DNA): TGTGCCAGCAGTGACCAGCGGGGGCCTCAGGAAACGCAGTATTTT.

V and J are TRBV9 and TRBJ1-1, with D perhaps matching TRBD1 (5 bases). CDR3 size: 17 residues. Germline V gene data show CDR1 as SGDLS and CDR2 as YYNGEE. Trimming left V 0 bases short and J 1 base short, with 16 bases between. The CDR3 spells CASSVAQGSPSNTEAFF. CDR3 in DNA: TGTGCCAGCAGCGTAGCTCAGGGATCCCCCTCGAACACTGAAGCTTTCTTT.

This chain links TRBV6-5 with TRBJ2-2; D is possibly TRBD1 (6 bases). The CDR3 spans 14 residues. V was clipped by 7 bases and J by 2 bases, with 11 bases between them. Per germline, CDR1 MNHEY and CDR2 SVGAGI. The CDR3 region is CASNMDRNTGELFF. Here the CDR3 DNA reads TGTGCCAGCAATATGGACAGAAACACCGGGGAGCTGTTTTTT.

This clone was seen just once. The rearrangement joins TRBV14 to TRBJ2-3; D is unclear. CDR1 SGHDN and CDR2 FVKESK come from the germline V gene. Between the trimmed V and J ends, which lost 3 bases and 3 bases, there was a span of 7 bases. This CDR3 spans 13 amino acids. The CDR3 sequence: CASSQFGTDTQYF. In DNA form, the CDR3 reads TGTGCCAGCAGCCAGTTCGGTACAGATACGCAGTATTTT.

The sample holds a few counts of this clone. CDR3 nucleotide sequence: TGTGCCAGCAGCCACCAGAATAGCAATCAGCCCCAGCATTTT. Amino acids: CASSHQNSNQPQHF. J is TRBJ1-5 and V is TRBV7-9; no definite D call. The CDR3 has 14 amino acids. Per the germline V gene, CDR1 is SEHNR and CDR2 is FQNEAQ (reference sequence). The ends were cut back, 5 bases at V and 0 bases at J, with 8 bases in the middle.

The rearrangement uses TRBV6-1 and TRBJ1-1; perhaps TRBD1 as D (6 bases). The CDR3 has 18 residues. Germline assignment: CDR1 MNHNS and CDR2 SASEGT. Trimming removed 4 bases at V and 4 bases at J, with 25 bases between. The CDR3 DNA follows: TGTGCCAGCAGTGGAATCGTTACACAGGGCACCCCTAGCACTGAAGCTTTCTTT. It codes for CASSGIVTQGTPSTEAFF.

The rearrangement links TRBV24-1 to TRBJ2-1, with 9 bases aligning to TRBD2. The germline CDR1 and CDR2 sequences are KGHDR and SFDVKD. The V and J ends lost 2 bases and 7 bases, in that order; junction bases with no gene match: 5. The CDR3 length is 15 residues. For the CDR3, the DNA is TGTGCCACCAGTGATTCTTCGCTAGCGGGGAATGAGCAGTTCTTC. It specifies CATSDSSLAGNEQFF.

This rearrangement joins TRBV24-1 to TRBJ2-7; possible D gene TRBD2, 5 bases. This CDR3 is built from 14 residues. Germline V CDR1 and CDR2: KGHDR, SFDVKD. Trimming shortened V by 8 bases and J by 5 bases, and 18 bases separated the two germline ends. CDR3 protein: CATIQQRRPHEQYF. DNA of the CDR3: TGTGCCACCATACAACAGCGGCGCCCCCACGAGCAGTACTTC.

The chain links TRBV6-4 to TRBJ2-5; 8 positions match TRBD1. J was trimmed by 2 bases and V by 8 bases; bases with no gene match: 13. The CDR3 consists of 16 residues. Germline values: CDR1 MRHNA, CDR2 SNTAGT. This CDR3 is CASSGGGRGRQETQYF. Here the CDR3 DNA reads TGTGCCAGCTCCGGTGGAGGCAGGGGGCGTCAAGAGACCCAGTACTTC.

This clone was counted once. The CDR3 DNA follows: TGTGCCATCAGTGAAGGCGCGGGACTAGCGCGCCCGGGGTTCTTC. Translation gives CAISEGAGLARPGFF. This sequence joins TRBV10-3 and TRBJ2-1; TRBD2 matches 10 bases. The J segment lost 15 bases and the V segment lost 3 bases, leaving 14 bases of the junction unmatched. The CDR3 extends over 15 amino acids. Germline values: CDR1 ENHRY, CDR2 SYGVKD.

In DNA form, the CDR3 reads TGTGCCAGCAGCTTAGGGGTCACTAGCGGGGGTTACAATGAGCAGTTCTTC. Its translation is CASSLGVTSGGYNEQFF. V usage is TRBV7-9 and J usage is TRBJ2-1; 11 nucleotides align to TRBD2. After removal of 1 base from V and 4 bases from J, the junction contained 6 bases not matched to a gene. CDR3 length equals 17 residues. Germline CDR1 is SEHNR and CDR2 is FQNEAQ (reference sequence).

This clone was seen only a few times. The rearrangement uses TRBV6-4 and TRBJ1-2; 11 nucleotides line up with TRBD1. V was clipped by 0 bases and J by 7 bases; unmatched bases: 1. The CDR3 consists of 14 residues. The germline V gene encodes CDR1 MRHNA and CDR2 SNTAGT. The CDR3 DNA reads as TGTGCCAGCAGTGACTCCGGGACAGGGGGTGGCTACACCTTC. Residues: CASSDSGTGGGYTF.

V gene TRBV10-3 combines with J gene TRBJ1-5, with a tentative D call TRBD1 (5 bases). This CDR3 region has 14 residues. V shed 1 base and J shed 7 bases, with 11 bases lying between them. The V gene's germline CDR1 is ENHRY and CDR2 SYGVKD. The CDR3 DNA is TGTGCCATCAGTGAGTTCAGGGAAGAACAGCCCCAGCATTTT. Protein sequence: CAISEFREEQPQHF.

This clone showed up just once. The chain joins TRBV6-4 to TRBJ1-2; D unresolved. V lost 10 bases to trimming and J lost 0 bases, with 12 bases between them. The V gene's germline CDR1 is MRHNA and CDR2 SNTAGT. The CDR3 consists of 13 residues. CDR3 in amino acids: CATPEGSNYGYTF. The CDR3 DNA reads TGTGCCACCCCGGAGGGCTCTAACTATGGCTACACCTTC.

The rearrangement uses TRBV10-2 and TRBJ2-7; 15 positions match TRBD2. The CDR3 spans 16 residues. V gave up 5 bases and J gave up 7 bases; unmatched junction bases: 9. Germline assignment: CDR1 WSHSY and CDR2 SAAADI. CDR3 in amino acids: CASSLGLAGGPREQYF. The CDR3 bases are TGCGCCAGCAGTCTTGGACTAGCGGGGGGGCCGCGGGAGCAGTACTTC.

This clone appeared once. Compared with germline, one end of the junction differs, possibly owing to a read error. This chain's CDR3 is CASSSAGEYEQHF. The CDR3 bases are TGTGCCAGCAGTTCAGCGGGGGAGTACGAGCAGCACTTC. This chain joins TRBV28 and TRBJ2-7; 8 bases agree with TRBD2. The CDR3 covers 13 residues. CDR1 is MDHEN and CDR2 is SYDVKM in the germline V gene.

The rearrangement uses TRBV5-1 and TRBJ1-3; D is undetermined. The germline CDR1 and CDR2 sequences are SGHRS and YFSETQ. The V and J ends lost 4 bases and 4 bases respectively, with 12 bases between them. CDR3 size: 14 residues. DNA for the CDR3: TGCGCCAGCAGCCCTCGGGTGCGGGGAAACACCATATATTTT. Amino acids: CASSPRVRGNTIYF.

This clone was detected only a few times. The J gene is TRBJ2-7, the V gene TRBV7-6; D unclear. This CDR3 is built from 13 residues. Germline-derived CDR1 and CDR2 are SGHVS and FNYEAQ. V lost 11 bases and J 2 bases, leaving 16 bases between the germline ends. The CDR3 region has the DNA TGTGCCTCCGGGTTAAGAGAAGCCTACGAGCAGTACTTC. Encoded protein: CASGLREAYEQYF.

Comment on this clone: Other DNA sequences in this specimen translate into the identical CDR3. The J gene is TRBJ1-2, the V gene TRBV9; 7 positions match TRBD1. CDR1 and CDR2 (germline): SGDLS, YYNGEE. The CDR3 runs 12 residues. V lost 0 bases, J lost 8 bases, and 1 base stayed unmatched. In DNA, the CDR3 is TGTGCCAGCAGCGTAGGAGGGGGCGGCTACACCTTC. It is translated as CASSVGGGGYTF. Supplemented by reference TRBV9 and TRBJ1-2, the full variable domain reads DSGVTQTPKHLITATGQRVTLRCSPRSGDLSVYWYQQSLDQGLQFLIQYYNGEERAKGNILERFSAQQFPDLHSELNLSSLELGDSALYFCASSVGGGGYTFGSGTRLTVV.

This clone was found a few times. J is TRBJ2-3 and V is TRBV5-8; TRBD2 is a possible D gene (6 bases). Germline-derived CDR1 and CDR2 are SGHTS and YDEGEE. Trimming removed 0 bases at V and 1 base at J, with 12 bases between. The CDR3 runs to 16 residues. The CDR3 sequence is CASSLGRLGGTDTQYF. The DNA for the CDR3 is TGTGCCAGCAGCTTGGGAAGACTAGGAGGCACAGATACGCAGTATTTT.

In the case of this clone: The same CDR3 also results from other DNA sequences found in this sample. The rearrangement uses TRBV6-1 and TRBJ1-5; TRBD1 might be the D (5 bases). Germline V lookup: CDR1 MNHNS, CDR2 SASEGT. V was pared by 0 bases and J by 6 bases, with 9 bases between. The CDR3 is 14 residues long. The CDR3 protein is CASSEAGRIQPQHF. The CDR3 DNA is TGTGCCAGCAGTGAAGCGGGGCGGATTCAGCCCCAGCATTTT.

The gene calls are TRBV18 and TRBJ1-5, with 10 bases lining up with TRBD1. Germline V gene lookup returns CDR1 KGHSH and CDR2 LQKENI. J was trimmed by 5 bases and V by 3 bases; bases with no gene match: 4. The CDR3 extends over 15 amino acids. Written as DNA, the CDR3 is TGTGCCAGCTCACCGACAGGGGGCTCGGATCAGCCCCAGCATTTT. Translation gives CASSPTGGSDQPQHF.

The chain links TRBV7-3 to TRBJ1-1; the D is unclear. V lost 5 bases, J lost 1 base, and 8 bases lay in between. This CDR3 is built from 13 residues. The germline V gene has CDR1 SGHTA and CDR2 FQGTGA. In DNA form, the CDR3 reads TGTGCCAGCAGCGCACAGAAGAACACTGAAGCTTTCTTT. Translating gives CASSAQKNTEAFF.

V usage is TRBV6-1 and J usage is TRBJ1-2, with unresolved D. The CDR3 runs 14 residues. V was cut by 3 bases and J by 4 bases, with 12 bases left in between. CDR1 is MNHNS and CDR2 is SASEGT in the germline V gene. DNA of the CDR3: TGTGCCAGCAGTGATCTAGTACGGGGCTATGGCTACACCTTC. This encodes CASSDLVRGYGYTF.

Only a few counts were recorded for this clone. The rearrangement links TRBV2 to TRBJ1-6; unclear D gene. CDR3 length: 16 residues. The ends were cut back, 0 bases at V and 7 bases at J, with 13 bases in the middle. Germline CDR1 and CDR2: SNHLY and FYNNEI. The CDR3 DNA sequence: TGTGCCAGCAGTGAAGCGAGGGCGGTGGAGAATTCACCCCTCCACTTT. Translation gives CASSEARAVENSPLHF.

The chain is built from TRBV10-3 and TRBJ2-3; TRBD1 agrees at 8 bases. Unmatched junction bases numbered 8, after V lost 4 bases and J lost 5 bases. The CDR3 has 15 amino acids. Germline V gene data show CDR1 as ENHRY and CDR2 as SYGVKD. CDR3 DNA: TGTGCCATCAGTGTTAGGCAGGGGGCTGGAGATACGCAGTATTTT. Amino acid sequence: CAISVRQGAGDTQYF.

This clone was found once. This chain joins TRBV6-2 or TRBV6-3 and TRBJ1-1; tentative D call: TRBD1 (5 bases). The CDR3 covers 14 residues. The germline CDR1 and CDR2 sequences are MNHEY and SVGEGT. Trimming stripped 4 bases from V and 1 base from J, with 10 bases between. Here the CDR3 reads CASSSLTENTEAFF. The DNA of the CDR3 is TGTGCCAGCAGTTCCCTGACAGAGAACACTGAAGCTTTCTTT.

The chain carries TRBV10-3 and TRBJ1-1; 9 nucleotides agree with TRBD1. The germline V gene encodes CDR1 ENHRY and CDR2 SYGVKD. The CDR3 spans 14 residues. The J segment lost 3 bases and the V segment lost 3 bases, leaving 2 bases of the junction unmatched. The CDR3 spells CAISEWDRDTEAFF. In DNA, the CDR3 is TGTGCCATCAGTGAATGGGACAGGGACACTGAAGCTTTCTTT.

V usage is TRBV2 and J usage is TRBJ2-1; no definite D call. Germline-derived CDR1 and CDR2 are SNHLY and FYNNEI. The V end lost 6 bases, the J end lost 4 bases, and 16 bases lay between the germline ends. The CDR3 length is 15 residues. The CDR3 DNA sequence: TGTGCCAGCAGCGCCGCGCGTGCACCTTACAATGAGCAGTTCTTC. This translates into CASSAARAPYNEQFF. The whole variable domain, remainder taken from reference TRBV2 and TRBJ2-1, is EPEVTQTPSHQVTQMGQEVILRCVPISNHLYFYWYRQILGQKVEFLVSFYNNEISEKSEIFDDQFSVERPDGSNFTLKIRSTKLEDSAMYFCASSAARAPYNEQFFGPGTRLTVL.

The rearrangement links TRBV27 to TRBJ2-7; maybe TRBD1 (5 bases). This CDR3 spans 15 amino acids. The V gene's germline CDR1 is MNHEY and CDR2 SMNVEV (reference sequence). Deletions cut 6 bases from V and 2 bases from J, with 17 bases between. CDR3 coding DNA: TGTGCCAGCAGGGGGCCAGGAGTTTACCCCTACGAGCAGTACTTC. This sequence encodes CASRGPGVYPYEQYF.